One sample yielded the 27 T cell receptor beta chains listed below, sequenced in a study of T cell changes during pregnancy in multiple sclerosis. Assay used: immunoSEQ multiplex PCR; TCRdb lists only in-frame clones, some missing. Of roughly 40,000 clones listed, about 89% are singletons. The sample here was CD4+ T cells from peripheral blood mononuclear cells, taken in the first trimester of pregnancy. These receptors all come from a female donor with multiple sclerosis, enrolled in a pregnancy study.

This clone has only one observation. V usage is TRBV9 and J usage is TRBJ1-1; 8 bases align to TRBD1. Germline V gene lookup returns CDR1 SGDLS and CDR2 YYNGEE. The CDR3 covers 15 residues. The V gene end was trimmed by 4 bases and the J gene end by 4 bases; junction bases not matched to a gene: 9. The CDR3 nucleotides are TGTGCCAGCAGCCGAACAGGGGGAGAGGGCACTGAAGCTTTCTTT. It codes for CASSRTGGEGTEAFF.

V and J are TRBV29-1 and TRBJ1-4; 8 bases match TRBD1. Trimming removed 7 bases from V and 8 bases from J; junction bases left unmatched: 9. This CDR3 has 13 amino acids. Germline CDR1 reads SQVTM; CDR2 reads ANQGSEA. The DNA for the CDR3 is TGCAGCGCCCTCGGACAGGGAGGGGAAAAACTGTTTTTT. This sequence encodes CSALGQGGEKLFF.

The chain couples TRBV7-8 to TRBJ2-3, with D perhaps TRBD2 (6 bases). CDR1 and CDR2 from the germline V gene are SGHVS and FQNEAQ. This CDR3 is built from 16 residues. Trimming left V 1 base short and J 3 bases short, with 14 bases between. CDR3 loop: CASSLGDRGRTDTQYF. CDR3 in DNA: TGTGCCAGCAGCTTAGGGGATCGGGGGAGGACAGATACGCAGTATTTT.

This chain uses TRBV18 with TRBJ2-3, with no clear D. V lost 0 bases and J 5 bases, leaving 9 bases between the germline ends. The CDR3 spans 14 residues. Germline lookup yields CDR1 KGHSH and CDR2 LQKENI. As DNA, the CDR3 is TGTGCCAGCTCACCACCTGGCTCGGGAGATACGCAGTATTTT. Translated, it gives CASSPPGSGDTQYF.

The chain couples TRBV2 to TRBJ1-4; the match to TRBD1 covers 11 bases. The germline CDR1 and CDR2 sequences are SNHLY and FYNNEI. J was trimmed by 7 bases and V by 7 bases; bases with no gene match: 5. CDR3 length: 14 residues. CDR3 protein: CASTEDRGLEKLFF. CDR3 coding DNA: TGTGCCAGCACCGAGGACAGGGGGCTTGAAAAACTGTTTTTT.

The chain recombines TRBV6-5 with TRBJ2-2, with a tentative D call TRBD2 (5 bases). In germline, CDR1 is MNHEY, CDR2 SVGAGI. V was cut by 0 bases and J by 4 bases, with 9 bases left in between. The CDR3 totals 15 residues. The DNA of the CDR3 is TGTGCCAGCAGTTACTCGTCGGGGTCCACCGGGGAGCTGTTTTTT. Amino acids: CASSYSSGSTGELFF.

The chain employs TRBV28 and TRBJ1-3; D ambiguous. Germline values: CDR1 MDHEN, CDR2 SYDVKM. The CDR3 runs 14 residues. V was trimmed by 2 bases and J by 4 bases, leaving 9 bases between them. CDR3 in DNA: TGTGCCAGCAGTTTAAACAGCTTAGGAAACACCATATATTTT. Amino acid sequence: CASSLNSLGNTIYF.

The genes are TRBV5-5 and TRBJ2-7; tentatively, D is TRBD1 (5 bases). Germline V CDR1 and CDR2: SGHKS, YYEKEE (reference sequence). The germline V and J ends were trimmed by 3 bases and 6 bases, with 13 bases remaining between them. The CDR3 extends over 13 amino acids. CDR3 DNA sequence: TGTGCCAGCAGCTCTGATCAGGGTATCGAGCAGTACTTC. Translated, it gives CASSSDQGIEQYF. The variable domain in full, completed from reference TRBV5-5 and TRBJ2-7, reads DAGVTQSPTHLIKTRGQQVTLRCSPISGHKSVSWYQQVLGQGPQFIFQYYEKEERGRGNFPDRFSARQFPNYSSELNVNALLLGDSALYLCASSSDQGIEQYFGPGTRLTVT.

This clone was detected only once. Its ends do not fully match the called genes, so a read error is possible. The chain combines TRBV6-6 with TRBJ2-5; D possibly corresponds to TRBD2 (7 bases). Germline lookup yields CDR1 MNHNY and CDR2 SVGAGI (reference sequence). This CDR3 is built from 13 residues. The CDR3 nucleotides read TGTGCCAGCAGTTACTCAGGCGGGGGCGGGCCGAACTTC. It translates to CASSYSGGGGPNF.

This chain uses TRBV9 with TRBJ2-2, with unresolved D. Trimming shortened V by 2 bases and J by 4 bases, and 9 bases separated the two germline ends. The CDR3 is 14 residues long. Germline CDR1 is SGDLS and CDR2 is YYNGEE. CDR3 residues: CASSVVDFTGELFF. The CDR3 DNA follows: TGTGCCAGCAGCGTGGTAGACTTCACCGGGGAGCTGTTTTTT.

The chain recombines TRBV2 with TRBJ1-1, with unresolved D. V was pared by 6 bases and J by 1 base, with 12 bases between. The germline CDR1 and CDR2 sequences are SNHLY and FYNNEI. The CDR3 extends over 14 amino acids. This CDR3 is CASRGLRGNTEAFF. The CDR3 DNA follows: TGTGCCAGCAGGGGCCTCCGGGGGAACACTGAAGCTTTCTTT.

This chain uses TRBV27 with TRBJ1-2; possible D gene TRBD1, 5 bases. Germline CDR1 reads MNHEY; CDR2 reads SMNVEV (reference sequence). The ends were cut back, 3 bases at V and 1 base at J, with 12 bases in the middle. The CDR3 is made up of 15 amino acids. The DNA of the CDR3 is TGTGCCAGCAGTTTGGTGGGGCCGGGTAACTATGGCTACACCTTC. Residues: CASSLVGPGNYGYTF.

Here the CDR3 DNA reads TGTGCCAGCAGTGGCCGGGACAGGGCTGTATCCGGCTACACCTTC. Amino acids: CASSGRDRAVSGYTF. The chain combines TRBV6-1 with TRBJ1-2; 9 nucleotides align to TRBD1. In germline, CDR1 is MNHNS, CDR2 SASEGT. The ends lost 4 bases at V and 8 bases at J; junction bases unmatched: 11. This CDR3 is built from 15 residues.

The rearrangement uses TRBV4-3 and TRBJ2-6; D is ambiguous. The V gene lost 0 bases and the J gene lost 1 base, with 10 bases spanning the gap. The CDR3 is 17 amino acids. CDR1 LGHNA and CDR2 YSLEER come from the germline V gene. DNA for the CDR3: TGCGCCAGCAGCCAAGATCCGACTTTATCTGGGGCCAACGTCCTGACTTTC. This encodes CASSQDPTLSGANVLTF.

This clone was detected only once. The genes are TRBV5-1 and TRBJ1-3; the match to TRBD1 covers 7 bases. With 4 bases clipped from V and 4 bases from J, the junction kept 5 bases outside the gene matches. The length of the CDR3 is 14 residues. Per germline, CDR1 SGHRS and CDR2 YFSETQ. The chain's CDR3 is CASSTGESGNTIYF. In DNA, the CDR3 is TGCGCCAGCAGCACAGGGGAATCCGGAAACACCATATATTTT. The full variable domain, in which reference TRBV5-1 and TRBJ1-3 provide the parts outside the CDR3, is KAGVTQTPRYLIKTRGQQVTLSCSPISGHRSVSWYQQTPGQGLQFLFEYFSETQRNKGNFPGRFSGRQFSNSRSEMNVSTLELGDSALYLCASSTGESGNTIYFGEGSWLTVV.

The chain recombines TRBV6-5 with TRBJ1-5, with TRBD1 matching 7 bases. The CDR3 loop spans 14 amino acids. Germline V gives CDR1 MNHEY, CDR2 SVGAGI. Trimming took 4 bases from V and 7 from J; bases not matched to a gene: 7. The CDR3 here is CASSSRQGGQPQHF. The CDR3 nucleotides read TGTGCCAGCAGTTCCCGACAGGGCGGACAGCCCCAGCATTTT.

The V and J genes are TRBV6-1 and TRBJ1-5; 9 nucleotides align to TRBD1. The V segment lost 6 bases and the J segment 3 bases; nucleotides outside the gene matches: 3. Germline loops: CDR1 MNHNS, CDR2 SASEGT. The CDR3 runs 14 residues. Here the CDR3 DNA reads TGTGCCAGCAGATGGGACAGGGCCAATCAGCCCCAGCATTTT. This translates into CASRWDRANQPQHF.

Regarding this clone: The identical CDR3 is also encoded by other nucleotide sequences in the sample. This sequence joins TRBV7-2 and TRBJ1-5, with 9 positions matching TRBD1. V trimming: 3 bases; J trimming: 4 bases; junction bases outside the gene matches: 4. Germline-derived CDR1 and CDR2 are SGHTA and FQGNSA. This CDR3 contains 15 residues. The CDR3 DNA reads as TGTGCCAGCAGCTTTGGACAGGGGCTTAATCAGCCCCAGCATTTT. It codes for CASSFGQGLNQPQHF.

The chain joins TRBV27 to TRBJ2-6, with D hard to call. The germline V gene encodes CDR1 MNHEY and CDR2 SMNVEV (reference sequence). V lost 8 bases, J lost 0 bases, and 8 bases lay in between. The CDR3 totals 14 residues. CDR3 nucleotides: TGTGCCAGCTGTCGACTCTCTGGGGCCAACGTCCTGACTTTC. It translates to CASCRLSGANVLTF.

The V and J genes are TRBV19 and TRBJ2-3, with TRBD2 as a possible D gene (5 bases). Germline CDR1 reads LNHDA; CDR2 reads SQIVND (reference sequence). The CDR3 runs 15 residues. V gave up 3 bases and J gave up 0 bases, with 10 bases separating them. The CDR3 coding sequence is TGTGCCAGTAGTATCCAACTAGGGAGCACAGATACGCAGTATTTT. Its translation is CASSIQLGSTDTQYF.

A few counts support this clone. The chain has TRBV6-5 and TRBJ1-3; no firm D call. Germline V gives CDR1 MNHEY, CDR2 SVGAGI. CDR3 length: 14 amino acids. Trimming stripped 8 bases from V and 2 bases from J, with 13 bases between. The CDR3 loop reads CASCVSSTGNTIYF. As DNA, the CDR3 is TGTGCCAGCTGCGTTAGCTCCACTGGAAACACCATATATTTT.

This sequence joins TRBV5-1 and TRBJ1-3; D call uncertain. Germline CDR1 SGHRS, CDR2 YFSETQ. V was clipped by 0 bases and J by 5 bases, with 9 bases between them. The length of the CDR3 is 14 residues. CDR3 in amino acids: CASSLAQERNTIYF. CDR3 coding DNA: TGCGCCAGCAGCTTGGCCCAGGAAAGAAACACCATATATTTT.

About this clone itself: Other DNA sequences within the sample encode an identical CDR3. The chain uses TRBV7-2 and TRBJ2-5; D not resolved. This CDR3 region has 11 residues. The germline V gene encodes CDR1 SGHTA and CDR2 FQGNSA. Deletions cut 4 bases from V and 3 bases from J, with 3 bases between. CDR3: CASSSEETQYF. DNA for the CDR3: TGTGCCAGCAGCTCTGAAGAGACCCAGTACTTC.

CDR3 sequence (DNA): TGTGCCAGCAGCCGCCAGGAGGGAGTCTACGAGCAGTACTTC. This codes for CASSRQEGVYEQYF. The chain uses TRBV7-6 and TRBJ2-7; D perhaps matches TRBD2 (6 bases). The CDR3 totals 14 residues. Trimming took 5 bases from V and 3 from J, leaving 14 bases between them. Germline assignment: CDR1 SGHVS and CDR2 FNYEAQ.

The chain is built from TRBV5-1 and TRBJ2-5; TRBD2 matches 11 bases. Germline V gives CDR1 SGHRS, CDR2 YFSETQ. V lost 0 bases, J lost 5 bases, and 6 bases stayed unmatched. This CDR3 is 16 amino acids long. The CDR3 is CASSLGHSSGRETQYF. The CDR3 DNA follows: TGCGCCAGCAGCTTGGGCCATTCTAGCGGGAGGGAGACCCAGTACTTC.

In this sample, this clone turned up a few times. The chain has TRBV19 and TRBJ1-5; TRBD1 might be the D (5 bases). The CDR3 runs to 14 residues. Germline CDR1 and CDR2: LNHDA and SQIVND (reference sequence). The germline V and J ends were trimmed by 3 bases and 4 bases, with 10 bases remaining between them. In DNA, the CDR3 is TGTGCCAGTAGTATCAGGGTGGGAAATCAGCCCCAGCATTTT. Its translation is CASSIRVGNQPQHF.

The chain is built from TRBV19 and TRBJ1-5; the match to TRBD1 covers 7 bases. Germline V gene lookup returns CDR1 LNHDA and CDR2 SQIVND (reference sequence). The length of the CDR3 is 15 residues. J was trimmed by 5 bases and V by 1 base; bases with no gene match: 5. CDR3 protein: CASSIGWTGDQPQHF. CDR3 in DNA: TGTGCCAGTAGTATAGGCTGGACAGGTGATCAGCCCCAGCATTTT.